The 16 T cell receptor beta chains given below trace back to one sample, sequenced in a study of shared clonotypes between healthy human individuals. Profiled with immunoSEQ multiplex PCR; TCRdb holds only in-frame clones, not every one. The sample contains around 440,000 clones, roughly 80% of which appear only once. The sequencing sample was made of PBMCs. Source of these receptors: a middle-aged woman in good health. Some clones in this sample may be carry-over from other donors' samples.

The chain uses TRBV10-3 and TRBJ1-1; 8 bases fit TRBD1. Unmatched junction bases numbered 12, after V lost 11 bases and J lost 4 bases. Germline CDR1 is ENHRY and CDR2 is SYGVKD. The CDR3 is 14 amino acids. The CDR3 bases are TGTGCCTCTAATGGGGGAACAGGGGGCACTGAAGCTTTCTTT. It yields the protein CASNGGTGGTEAFF.

This clone showed up many times. The chain combines TRBV18 with TRBJ2-7; 12 nucleotides agree with TRBD2. Trimming at V came to 3 bases and at J to 6 bases, leaving 6 bases not matched to a gene. The germline gives CDR1 KGHSH, CDR2 LQKENI. CDR3 size: 15 residues. This chain's CDR3 is CASSPTQGLAGEQYF. CDR3 sequence (DNA): TGTGCCAGCTCACCTACCCAGGGACTAGCGGGCGAGCAGTACTTC.

Comment on this clone: The same CDR3 arises from other DNA sequences in this sample as well. The rearrangement links TRBV5-1 to TRBJ2-7, with D possibly matching TRBD2 (5 bases). Germline loops: CDR1 SGHRS, CDR2 YFSETQ. This CDR3 spans 14 amino acids. The V end was cut by 0 bases, the J end by 0 bases, with 7 bases between. The CDR3 DNA reads TGCGCCAGCAGCTTGGCGAGGGTCTCCTACGAGCAGTACTTC. Protein product: CASSLARVSYEQYF. The variable domain in full, completed from reference TRBV5-1 and TRBJ2-7, reads KAGVTQTPRYLIKTRGQQVTLSCSPISGHRSVSWYQQTPGQGLQFLFEYFSETQRNKGNFPGRFSGRQFSNSRSEMNVSTLELGDSALYLCASSLARVSYEQYFGPGTRLTVT.

This clone was observed a few times. The V gene is TRBV18, the J gene TRBJ2-7; D might be TRBD1 or TRBD2, each matching 5 bases. Trimming left V 7 bases short and J 0 bases short, with 10 bases between. CDR3 size: 13 residues. Germline V gene data show CDR1 as KGHSH and CDR2 as LQKENI. In nucleotides, the CDR3 is TGTGCCAGCTTCTCGGGGACCTCCTACGAGCAGTACTTC. This codes for CASFSGTSYEQYF. The whole variable domain, remainder taken from reference TRBV18 and TRBJ2-7, is NAGVMQNPRHLVRRRGQEARLRCSPMKGHSHVYWYRQLPEEGLKFMVYLQKENIIDESGMPKERFSAEFPKEGPSILRIQQVVRGDSAAYFCASFSGTSYEQYFGPGTRLTVT.

A remark on this clone: One base away lies a much larger clone, so this may be a sequencing read error. This chain connects TRBV2 to TRBJ1-2; D remains unclear. CDR3 length: 15 amino acids. CDR1 and CDR2 (germline): SNHLY, FYNNEI. CDR3 region: CASSVLAGSNYSYTF. The DNA for the CDR3 is TGTGCCAGCAGTGTTTTGGCGGGCAGCAACTATAGCTACACCTTC.

The chain uses TRBV4-2 and TRBJ2-7; TRBD1 aligns across 10 bases. After removal of 3 bases from V and 3 bases from J, the junction contained 5 bases not matched to a gene. This CDR3 spans 15 amino acids. Germline V gene lookup returns CDR1 LGHNA and CDR2 YNFKEQ. The CDR3: CASSQGQGFVYEQYF. CDR3 nucleotides: TGTGCCAGCAGCCAGGGACAGGGGTTTGTCTACGAGCAGTACTTC.

This chain joins TRBV2 and TRBJ2-7; 8 nucleotides line up with TRBD2. This CDR3 contains 14 residues. Germline assignment: CDR1 SNHLY and CDR2 FYNNEI. Losses at the gene ends were 7 bases for V and 0 bases for J; bases not matched to a gene: 5. The CDR3 DNA is TGTGCCAGCACCAGAAGCGGGAGCTCCTACGAGCAGTACTTC. This gives the protein CASTRSGSSYEQYF.

A note on this clone: A far bigger clonotype differs at one base, so this is likely a read error. This sample also contains other DNA sequences that code for the same CDR3. CDR3 in amino acids: CSVELRARQETQYF. The CDR3 DNA is TGCAGCGTTGAGCTGAGAGCCCGCCAAGAGACCCAGTACTTC. The chain recombines TRBV29-1 with TRBJ2-5; D not certain. In germline, CDR1 is SQVTM, CDR2 ANQGSEA. V was shortened by 3 bases and J by 1 base, with 12 bases between the two germline ends. The CDR3 consists of 14 residues.

This clone appeared a few times. The gene calls are TRBV7-9 and TRBJ2-1, with a possible D match to TRBD2 (6 bases). The CDR3 extends over 14 amino acids. V was pared by 2 bases and J by 5 bases, with 10 bases between. From germline, CDR1 is SEHNR and CDR2 FQNEAQ (reference sequence). Here the CDR3 DNA reads TGTGCCAGCAGCTTACTAGCGACCCACAATGAGCAGTTCTTC. Translating gives CASSLLATHNEQFF. Complete variable domain (other parts from reference TRBV7-9 and TRBJ2-1): DTGVSQNPRHKITKRGQNVTFRCDPISEHNRLYWYRQTLGQGPEFLTYFQNEAQLEKSRLLSDRFSAERPKGSFSTLEIQRTEQGDSAMYLCASSLLATHNEQFFGPGTRLTVL.

The table lists this clone with a few counts. The rearrangement joins TRBV20-1 to TRBJ2-3, with D perhaps TRBD1 (5 bases). CDR3 length equals 11 residues. From germline, CDR1 is DFQATT and CDR2 SNEGSKA (reference sequence). Trimming took 1 base from V and 7 from J, leaving 6 bases between them. The CDR3 reads CSARGGYTQYF. DNA of the CDR3: TGCAGTGCTAGAGGGGGCTATACGCAGTATTTT.

The V gene is TRBV30, the J gene TRBJ2-7; 7 nucleotides line up with TRBD1. CDR1 and CDR2 from the germline V gene are GTSNPN and SVGIG (reference sequence). Trimming removed 6 bases from V and 2 bases from J; junction bases left unmatched: 1. The CDR3 contains 11 residues. The CDR3 protein is CACTGAYEQYF. The DNA for the CDR3 is TGTGCCTGTACAGGGGCCTACGAGCAGTACTTC.

This clone was picked up one time. The chain couples TRBV27 to TRBJ1-5, with no clear D. There are 13 residues in the CDR3. Trimming pared 5 bases from V and 2 bases from J, leaving 7 bases between. The germline CDR1 and CDR2 sequences are MNHEY and SMNVEV (reference sequence). The CDR3 DNA sequence: TGTGCCAGCAGTATAAAGGGCAATCAGCCCCAGCATTTT. Amino acid sequence: CASSIKGNQPQHF.

This clone occurred once. This chain connects TRBV18 to TRBJ2-2; D is perhaps TRBD2 (6 bases). Trimming removed 6 bases at V and 0 bases at J, with 11 bases between. Germline V gene data show CDR1 as KGHSH and CDR2 as LQKENI. This CDR3 region has 15 residues. The CDR3 nucleotides read TGTGCCAGCTCGGACGGGAGAACGAACACCGGGGAGCTGTTTTTT. Translating it yields CASSDGRTNTGELFF.

The rearrangement joins TRBV4-1 to TRBJ2-1; D is uncertain. The V end lost 3 bases, the J end lost 9 bases, and 18 bases lay between the germline ends. The CDR3 consists of 15 residues. Germline values: CDR1 MGHRA, CDR2 YSYEKL. CDR3 region: CASSHSRTLRSEQFF. CDR3 sequence (DNA): TGCGCCAGCAGCCACTCGAGGACCCTCCGTAGTGAGCAGTTCTTC.

This clone was recorded at least ten times. The J gene is TRBJ1-1, the V gene TRBV30, with D unclear. The CDR3 is made up of 12 amino acids. Germline V CDR1 and CDR2: GTSNPN, SVGIG (reference sequence). V was shortened by 2 bases and J by 1 base, with 5 bases between the two germline ends. The CDR3: CAWSFRNTEAFF. As DNA, the CDR3 is TGTGCCTGGAGTTTCAGGAACACTGAAGCTTTCTTT. The full variable domain, rest sourced from reference TRBV30 and TRBJ1-1, is SQTIHQWPATLVQPVGSPLSLECTVEGTSNPNLYWYRQAAGRGLQLLFYSVGIGQISSEVPQNLSASRPQDRQFILSSKKLLLSDSGFYLCAWSFRNTEAFFGQGTRLTVV.

The chain links TRBV5-1 to TRBJ1-2; D is unclear. Germline CDR1 reads SGHRS; CDR2 reads YFSETQ. This CDR3 has 13 amino acids. Trimming removed 0 bases at V and 3 bases at J, with 6 bases between. CDR3 in DNA: TGCGCCAGCAGCTTGGCAGGCGACTATGGCTACACCTTC. Translation: CASSLAGDYGYTF.